This T cell receptor (beta chain) was found in a study of cytomegalovirus exposure and HLA in healthy donors. Whole-study findings and limits: Investigators reported 150 to 200 TCR beta chains as tied to cytomegalovirus.

V lost 8 bases and J lost 1, with 11 bases in between. The germline V gene encodes CDR1 MRHNA and CDR2 SNTAGT. This CDR3 comprises 13 residues. The assay was immunoSEQ multiplex PCR, and TCRdb's table has in-frame clones only and misses some. The table includes some 240,000 clones, 70% to 90% detected once. The sample holds a few counts of this clone. Its antigen is undetermined. This sequence was found in a woman aged 25-40 years in good health and CMV-seropositive. The rearrangement uses TRBV6-4 and TRBJ1-1, with D uncertain. What was sequenced was PBMCs. The CDR3 loop is CASSAQANTEAFF. DNA for the CDR3: TGTGCCAGCTCCGCCCAGGCGAACACTGAAGCTTTCTTT.